Presented here are 14 T cell receptor beta chains from one specimen sequenced in a study of T cells in women clearing cervical HPV infection. This table comes from immunoSEQ multiplex PCR, and its TCRdb copy is limited to in-frame clones, with some not included. The repertoire table contains 20,000 to 25,000 clones. The sample taken for sequencing was blood buffy coat. The receptors were sampled from a woman aged 18 to 69 with a cervical HPV16 infection that either progressed to CIN3+ or cleared (not recorded which).

A word on this clone: The CDR3 end is not reached by the read, which stops 3 residues before it; the germline J gene fills it in. This chain uses TRBV5-1 with TRBJ2-2; D remains ambiguous. The CDR3 is made up of 15 amino acids. The germline V and J ends were trimmed by 2 bases and 5 bases, with 13 bases remaining between them. In germline, CDR1 is SGHRS, CDR2 YFSETQ. The CDR3 sequence is CASSFTAGGTGELFF. Partial CDR3 DNA: TGCGCCAGCAGCTTCACAGCCGGTGGGACCGGGGAG.

About this clone: The read terminates 3 residues before the CDR3 end, so the remaining end is supplied by the germline J gene. The chain combines TRBV20-1 with TRBJ2-1; D is ambiguous. Germline V CDR1 and CDR2: DFQATT, SNEGSKA (reference sequence). Trimming removed 6 bases at V and 8 bases at J, with 11 bases between. There are 11 residues in the CDR3. The sequenced part of the CDR3 DNA is TGCAGTGCCGCCCCCCGGGATGAG. Translation: CSAAPRDE. The full CDR3 reads CSAAPRDEQFF.

This CDR3 reads CASSQGIRREQYF. The CDR3 bases that were read are TGTGCCAGTAGCCAGGGAATTCGACGCGAG. The chain has TRBV19 and TRBJ2-7; maybe TRBD1 (5 bases). The read ends 3 residues shy of where the CDR3 ends; the end is completed using the germline J gene. The CDR3 is 13 amino acids. Germline CDR1 is LNHDA and CDR2 is SQIVND (reference sequence). V lost 6 bases to trimming and J lost 6 bases, with 15 bases between them.

Note on this clone: The read terminates 3 residues before the CDR3 end, so the remaining end is supplied by the germline J gene. This chain connects TRBV25-1 to TRBJ2-7, with 15 bases fitting TRBD2. CDR1 is MGHDK, CDR2 SYGVNS, per germline. After removal of 2 bases from V and 1 base from J, the junction contained 6 bases not matched to a gene. This CDR3 region has 18 residues. The CDR3 bases that were read are TGTGCCAGCAGTGAAGGGGTAGGACTAGCGGGGGGGTCCTACGAG. Protein sequence: CASSEGVGLAGGSYE. The full CDR3 protein is CASSEGVGLAGGSYEQYF.

On this clone: The read ends 3 residues shy of where the CDR3 ends; the end is completed using the germline J gene. The chain combines TRBV20-1 with TRBJ2-5; D perhaps matches TRBD2 (6 bases). Trimming stripped 3 bases from V and 2 bases from J, with 16 bases between. Germline CDR1 and CDR2: DFQATT and SNEGSKA (reference sequence). This CDR3 contains 15 residues. CDR3 loop: CSARLGWGLQETQYF. CDR3 bases read: TGCAGTGCTAGGCTCGGGTGGGGACTTCAAGAGACC.

To note about this clone: Read sequence stops 3 residues before the CDR3 end, and the germline J gene provides the missing end. The chain joins TRBV2 to TRBJ2-1, with 14 bases fitting TRBD2. J lost 5 bases, V lost 2 bases, and 11 bases had no gene match. CDR1 and CDR2 (germline): SNHLY, FYNNEI. This CDR3 region has 19 residues. The CDR3 is CASSEPGLAGDSAHNEQFF. The covered CDR3 bases are TGTGCCAGCAGTGAACCGGGACTAGCGGGGGACTCCGCCCACAATGAG.

On this clone itself: The read terminates 3 residues ahead of where the CDR3 ends, so the germline J gene completes it. V usage is TRBV5-1 and J usage is TRBJ1-1; 7 bases match TRBD1. CDR3 length: 15 residues. Germline CDR1 and CDR2: SGHRS and YFSETQ. V lost 0 bases, J lost 2 bases, and 4 bases stayed unmatched. The DNA read from the CDR3 is TGCGCCAGCAGCTTGGAGCGACAGGGAAACACTGAA. Protein product: CASSLERQGNTE. The full CDR3 protein is CASSLERQGNTEAFF.

A note on this clone: The read ends 3 residues early relative to the CDR3; the germline J gene fills the gap. The chain employs TRBV20-1 and TRBJ2-5; 10 bases are shared with TRBD2. V shed 5 bases, J shed 2 bases, and the junction held 11 bases outside the gene matches. Germline CDR1 reads DFQATT; CDR2 reads SNEGSKA (reference sequence). The CDR3 contains 16 residues. CDR3 residues: CSADRRGSGGQETQYF. Partial CDR3 DNA: TGCAGTGCTGACCGGAGGGGTAGCGGGGGGCAAGAGACC.

Turning to this clone: From the germline J gene comes the end of the CDR3, since the read stops 3 residues before it. The gene calls are TRBV7-8 and TRBJ2-7, with no clear D. Germline lookup yields CDR1 SGHVS and CDR2 FQNEAQ. Trimming shortened V by 5 bases and J by 2 bases, and 13 bases separated the two germline ends. The CDR3 is made up of 14 amino acids. CDR3 loop: CASSANLDPYEQYF. The CDR3 DNA, read in part, is TGTGCCAGCAGCGCCAACCTAGACCCCTACGAG. The full variable domain, with the rest looked up from reference TRBV7-8 and TRBJ2-7, is GAGVSQSPRYKVAKRGQDVALRCDPISGHVSLFWYQQALGQGPEFLTYFQNEAQLDKSGLPSDRFFAERPEGSVSTLKIQRTQQEDSAVYLCASSANLDPYEQYFGPGTRLTVT.

Comment on this clone: The DNA ends 3 residues before the CDR3 does, and the rest of the CDR3 is filled in from the germline J gene. The chain employs TRBV10-3 and TRBJ2-7; 7 nucleotides agree with TRBD1. This CDR3 has 13 amino acids. V shed 6 bases, J shed 2 bases, and the junction held 4 bases outside the gene matches. The germline CDR1 and CDR2 sequences are ENHRY and SYGVKD. Incomplete CDR3 DNA: TGTGCCATCAGCTGGGACAGTACCTACGAG. Protein product: CAISWDSTYE. The complete CDR3 reads CAISWDSTYEQYF.

On this clone: The CDR3 extends 3 residues past the end of the read, so its final part is completed from the germline J gene. In the same sample, other DNA sequences code for this CDR3. The V and J genes are TRBV19 and TRBJ2-1; 9 positions match TRBD1. Germline trimming cut 2 bases from V and 6 bases from J; bases unmatched to any gene: 5. The CDR3 length is 15 residues. Per the germline V gene, CDR1 is LNHDA and CDR2 is SQIVND (reference sequence). The DNA read from the CDR3 is TGTGCCAGTAGTATAACGGGACAGGGATTCAATGAG. Translation: CASSITGQGFNE. The whole CDR3 protein reads CASSITGQGFNEQFF.

As to this clone: The read halts 3 residues ahead of the CDR3 end, with the missing end drawn from the germline J gene. The gene calls are TRBV19 and TRBJ1-2; D ambiguous. CDR1 is LNHDA, CDR2 SQIVND, per germline (reference sequence). The CDR3 contains 15 residues. The CDR3 protein is CASSIATGSSYDYTF. Partial CDR3 DNA: TGTGCCAGTAGTATAGCAACGGGGAGCTCCTACGAC.

Note on this clone: With the read ending 3 residues before the CDR3 end, the germline J gene is used to fill in that end. The V and J genes are TRBV7-3 and TRBJ2-5; 11 nucleotides line up with TRBD1. The germline V gene encodes CDR1 SGHTA and CDR2 FQGTGA. The J segment lost 2 bases and the V segment lost 4 bases, leaving 3 bases of the junction unmatched. The CDR3 totals 15 residues. The sequenced part of the CDR3 DNA is TGTGCCAGCAGCTCCGGGGACAGGGGGCAAGAGACC. Residues: CASSSGDRGQET. The CDR3 in full is CASSSGDRGQETQYF.

On this clone: Read sequence stops 3 residues before the CDR3 end, and the germline J gene provides the missing end. The rearrangement joins TRBV4-1 to TRBJ1-2; 9 nucleotides align to TRBD1. In germline, CDR1 is MGHRA, CDR2 YSYEKL. The CDR3 extends over 15 amino acids. V lost 3 bases to trimming and J lost 2 bases; unmatched junction nucleotides: 4. CDR3 bases read: TGCGCCAGCAGCCACCCCGGACAGGGGAACTATGGC. Residues: CASSHPGQGNYG. The whole CDR3 protein is CASSHPGQGNYGYTF.